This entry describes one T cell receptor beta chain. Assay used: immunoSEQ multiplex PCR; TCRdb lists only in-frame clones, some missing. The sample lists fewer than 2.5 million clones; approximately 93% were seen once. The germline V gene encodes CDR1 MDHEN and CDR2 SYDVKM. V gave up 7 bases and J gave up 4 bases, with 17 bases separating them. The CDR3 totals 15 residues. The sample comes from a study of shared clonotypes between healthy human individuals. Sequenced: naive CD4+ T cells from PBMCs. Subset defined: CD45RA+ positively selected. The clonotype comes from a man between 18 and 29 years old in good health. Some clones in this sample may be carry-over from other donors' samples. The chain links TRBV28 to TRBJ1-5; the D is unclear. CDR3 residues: CASTMQPLMNQPQHF. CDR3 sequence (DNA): TGTGCCAGCACGATGCAACCCCTAATGAATCAGCCCCAGCATTTT.